What follows are 26 T cell receptor beta chains derived from one specimen sequenced in a study of blood T cell repertoires in COVID-19. Repertoires were generated with immunoSEQ multiplex PCR, while TCRdb's copy carries only in-frame clones and drops some. The sample shows 240,000 or so clones, just under 85% of them seen only once. Sequencing was done on a sample of peripheral blood. These receptors were taken from a woman aged 80 or older with acute or convalescent COVID-19.

The table lists this clone with a count of one. The chain uses TRBV27 and TRBJ1-5; possibly TRBD1 for D (5 bases). Trimming stripped 2 bases from V and 2 bases from J, with 13 bases between. The CDR3 is 16 amino acids. CDR1 is MNHEY, CDR2 SMNVEV, per germline (reference sequence). CDR3 in amino acids: CASSLEGGVRNQPQHF. The CDR3, as DNA: TGTGCCAGCAGTTTAGAGGGAGGGGTTCGCAATCAGCCCCAGCATTTT.

This clone was picked up a small number of times. This chain connects TRBV19 to TRBJ1-1, with TRBD1 matching over 11 bases. The CDR3 totals 15 residues. The J segment lost 4 bases and the V segment lost 7 bases, leaving 8 bases of the junction unmatched. Germline CDR1 reads LNHDA; CDR2 reads SQIVND (reference sequence). CDR3 nucleotides: TGTGCCAGTAAGGACAGGGGGCGTGTGGTCACTGAAGCTTTCTTT. The encoded protein is CASKDRGRVVTEAFF.

The rearrangement links TRBV11-2 to TRBJ2-5; tentatively, D is TRBD2 (5 bases). This CDR3 is built from 13 residues. Trimming took 2 bases from V and 5 from J, leaving 9 bases between them. Germline-derived CDR1 and CDR2 are SGHAT and FQNNGV. The CDR3 DNA sequence: TGTGCCAGCAGCTTAAGAGGGCGGGAGACCCAGTACTTC. Its translation is CASSLRGRETQYF.

This CDR3 is CASSLSVISYEQYF. As DNA, the CDR3 is TGTGCCAGCAGCTTAAGCGTCATCTCCTACGAGCAGTACTTC. The chain employs TRBV7-9 and TRBJ2-7, with D hard to call. CDR1 SEHNR and CDR2 FQNEAQ come from the germline V gene (reference sequence). This CDR3 comprises 14 residues. The V and J ends lost 2 bases and 0 bases respectively, with 8 bases between them.

This chain joins TRBV19 and TRBJ2-3; 13 bases match TRBD2. This CDR3 region has 17 residues. Germline V gene lookup returns CDR1 LNHDA and CDR2 SQIVND (reference sequence). With 5 bases clipped from V and 2 bases from J, the junction kept 7 bases outside the gene matches. CDR3 region: CASSLTGLAGDTDTQYF. The DNA of the CDR3 is TGTGCCAGTAGTCTTACAGGACTAGCGGGGGACACAGATACGCAGTATTTT.

This chain connects TRBV3-1 (or the pseudogene TRBV3-2) to TRBJ2-1; TRBD2 matches at 10 bases. From germline, CDR1 is LGHDT and CDR2 YNNKEL (reference sequence). The CDR3 runs to 16 residues. V was clipped by 5 bases and J by 10 bases; unmatched bases: 14. The CDR3 coding sequence is TGTGCCAGCAGCGAACAATTTCCGGGACTAGCGAACGAGCAGTTCTTC. It specifies CASSEQFPGLANEQFF.

The chain uses TRBV5-6 and TRBJ2-7, with 7 bases matching TRBD1. Germline V gene data show CDR1 as SGHDT and CDR2 as YYEEEE. The CDR3 is 16 amino acids. The V segment lost 0 bases and the J segment 1 base; nucleotides outside the gene matches: 7. In DNA form, the CDR3 reads TGTGCCAGCAGCTTGGGGGGACAGATTTTATCCTACGAGCAGTACTTC. This translates into CASSLGGQILSYEQYF.

The genes are TRBV9 and TRBJ2-5, with 9 bases lining up with TRBD2. The CDR3 sequence is 16 residues long. V was clipped by 0 bases and J by 4 bases; unmatched bases: 7. CDR1 and CDR2 from the germline V gene are SGDLS and YYNGEE. CDR3 coding DNA: TGTGCCAGCAGCGTAGGGAGCGGGGGGTCAGGAGAGACCCAGTACTTC. This codes for CASSVGSGGSGETQYF.

On this clone: Mismatch with germline at one junction end may stem from a read error. The genes are TRBV28 and TRBJ2-3; TRBD2 is a possible D gene (7 bases). Germline CDR1 is MDHEN and CDR2 is SYDVKM. The CDR3 runs 12 residues. The CDR3 sequence is CTSRGGADTQYF. CDR3 nucleotides: TGTACCAGCAGAGGGGGGGCAGATACGCAGTATTTT. Variable domain in full (rest from reference TRBV28 and TRBJ2-3): DVKVTQSSRYLVKRTGEKVFLECVQDMDHENMFWYRQDPGLGLRLIYFSYDVKMKEKGDIPEGYSVSREKKERFSLILESASTNQTSMYLCTSRGGADTQYFGPGTRLTVL.

This clone was recorded a few times. In DNA form, the CDR3 reads TGCGCCAGCAGCTTGGCCGGGACTAGCCCCGGGGAGCTGTTTTTT. It translates to CASSLAGTSPGELFF. This sequence joins TRBV5-1 and TRBJ2-2; TRBD2 matches at 9 bases. J gave up 6 bases and V 0 bases, and 3 bases lay outside the gene matches. This CDR3 spans 15 amino acids. CDR1 SGHRS and CDR2 YFSETQ come from the germline V gene. The full variable domain, with the rest looked up from reference TRBV5-1 and TRBJ2-2, is KAGVTQTPRYLIKTRGQQVTLSCSPISGHRSVSWYQQTPGQGLQFLFEYFSETQRNKGNFPGRFSGRQFSNSRSEMNVSTLELGDSALYLCASSLAGTSPGELFFGEGSRLTVL.

CDR3 sequence reads: CASSGGLEETQYF. Here the CDR3 DNA reads TGTGCCAGTTCTGGGGGGTTGGAGGAGACCCAGTACTTC. This rearrangement joins TRBV3-1 (or the pseudogene TRBV3-2) to TRBJ2-5; D perhaps matches TRBD2 (6 bases). Germline CDR1 is LGHDT and CDR2 is YNNKEL (reference sequence). The V and J ends lost 9 bases and 5 bases respectively, with 16 bases between them. This CDR3 region has 13 residues.

This chain connects TRBV6-5 to TRBJ2-1; a possible D gene is TRBD1 (6 bases). The V gene's germline CDR1 is MNHEY and CDR2 SVGAGI. This CDR3 spans 15 amino acids. Trimming shortened V by 0 bases and J by 10 bases, and 16 bases separated the two germline ends. The CDR3 DNA reads TGTGCCAGCAGTTACTCGGTGACAGGTTTAGGGGAGCAGTTCTTC. This gives the protein CASSYSVTGLGEQFF.

This chain connects TRBV28 to TRBJ2-3, with D perhaps matching TRBD1 (5 bases). The CDR3 length is 15 residues. The V gene lost 2 bases and the J gene lost 6 bases, with 15 bases spanning the gap. Germline CDR1 reads MDHEN; CDR2 reads SYDVKM. CDR3 region: CASSLLTGLGDTQYF. The CDR3 DNA reads as TGTGCCAGCAGTTTACTCACAGGTCTGGGGGATACGCAGTATTTT.

The chain carries TRBV5-6 and TRBJ2-5; 11 nucleotides align to TRBD1. Germline V gene data show CDR1 as SGHDT and CDR2 as YYEEEE. J was trimmed by 7 bases and V by 0 bases; bases with no gene match: 8. This CDR3 has 16 amino acids. This chain's CDR3 is CASSLDGQGAGVTQYF. CDR3 coding DNA: TGTGCCAGCAGCTTGGACGGACAGGGGGCTGGAGTGACCCAGTACTTC.

The chain couples TRBV20-1 to TRBJ2-1, with D perhaps TRBD2 (6 bases). Germline lookup yields CDR1 DFQATT and CDR2 SNEGSKA (reference sequence). V was trimmed by 6 bases and J by 8 bases, leaving 11 bases between them. The CDR3 consists of 11 residues. CDR3 nucleotides: TGCAGTGCCTCAAGCGGGTATGAGCAGTTCTTC. Protein sequence: CSASSGYEQFF.

This chain connects TRBV21-1 to TRBJ1-5; the table's D call, TRBD1, was not checked against the DNA. TRBV21-1 is a known pseudogene. The CDR3 consists of 16 residues. CDR3 region: CASSKALDRDNQPQHF. DNA of the CDR3: TGTGCCAGCAGCAAAGCCTTAGACAGAGACAATCAGCCCCAGCATTTT.

V gene TRBV19 combines with J gene TRBJ1-6; tentative D call: TRBD1 (6 bases). The CDR3 is made up of 13 amino acids. Trimming stripped 7 bases from V and 10 bases from J, with 14 bases between. Germline values: CDR1 LNHDA, CDR2 SQIVND (reference sequence). CDR3 loop: CASNGGPGSPLHF. CDR3 bases: TGTGCCAGTAACGGGGGGCCGGGGTCACCCCTCCACTTT.

The chain has TRBV28 and TRBJ1-5; TRBD1 is a possible D gene (5 bases). V was shortened by 7 bases and J by 3 bases, with 16 bases between the two germline ends. The CDR3 is 15 residues long. Germline CDR1 reads MDHEN; CDR2 reads SYDVKM. The CDR3 loop reads CASTLRAGINQPQHF. Written as DNA, the CDR3 is TGTGCCAGCACCCTCAGGGCAGGGATCAATCAGCCCCAGCATTTT. Full variable domain (outside the CDR3, taken from reference TRBV28 and TRBJ1-5): DVKVTQSSRYLVKRTGEKVFLECVQDMDHENMFWYRQDPGLGLRLIYFSYDVKMKEKGDIPEGYSVSREKKERFSLILESASTNQTSMYLCASTLRAGINQPQHFGDGTRLSIL.

This clone has just one count. The chain uses TRBV2 and TRBJ1-1, with D tentatively TRBD1 (6 bases). Germline V gives CDR1 SNHLY, CDR2 FYNNEI. Trimming took off 6 bases at V and 4 bases at J, with 15 bases between the two ends. CDR3 size: 14 residues. CDR3 DNA: TGTGCCAGCAGCCAAAGGGGGGGAGGCACTGAAGCTTTCTTT. Its translation: CASSQRGGGTEAFF.

This chain joins TRBV20-1 and TRBJ2-7, with D hard to call. This CDR3 spans 11 amino acids. Germline CDR1 reads DFQATT; CDR2 reads SNEGSKA (reference sequence). The V and J ends lost 5 bases and 1 base respectively, with 6 bases between them. The CDR3 DNA reads TGCAGTGCTGGCTCTTCCTACGAGCAGTACTTC. This codes for CSAGSSYEQYF.

The chain combines TRBV5-5 with TRBJ2-5; 11 bases are shared with TRBD2. The CDR3 extends over 16 amino acids. The J segment lost 2 bases and the V segment lost 2 bases, leaving 5 bases of the junction unmatched. Germline V gene lookup returns CDR1 SGHKS and CDR2 YYEKEE (reference sequence). The CDR3 DNA sequence: TGTGCCAGCAGCTTTTTAGCGGGGGGGCTTCAAGAGACCCAGTACTTC. Its translation is CASSFLAGGLQETQYF.

The chain couples TRBV2 to TRBJ1-3; 8 positions match TRBD1. The CDR3 has 15 amino acids. J gave up 0 bases and V 6 bases, and 4 bases lay outside the gene matches. CDR1 is SNHLY and CDR2 is FYNNEI in the germline V gene. CDR3 sequence reads: CASRGDRTSGNTIYF. The DNA of the CDR3 is TGTGCCAGCAGGGGGGACAGGACCTCTGGAAACACCATATATTTT.

The V and J genes are TRBV6-6 and TRBJ2-5; maybe TRBD1 (6 bases). Germline V gives CDR1 MNHNY, CDR2 SVGAGI (reference sequence). Trimming removed 5 bases at V and 7 bases at J, with 14 bases between. The CDR3 is 13 residues long. Here the CDR3 reads CASSPGAPGTQYF. DNA of the CDR3: TGTGCCAGCAGTCCAGGGGCTCCCGGGACCCAGTACTTC.

The chain joins TRBV7-2 to TRBJ2-5; 8 bases are a match to TRBD2. The CDR3 consists of 14 residues. The V gene's germline CDR1 is SGHTA and CDR2 FQGNSA. J lost 4 bases, V lost 3 bases, and 4 bases had no gene match. CDR3 DNA sequence: TGTGCCAGCAGCTTTAGCGGGGTTTTAGAGACCCAGTACTTC. Its translation is CASSFSGVLETQYF.

The chain carries TRBV3-1 (or the pseudogene TRBV3-2) and TRBJ2-3; 14 bases agree with TRBD2. Germline CDR1 and CDR2: LGHDT and YNNKEL (reference sequence). V lost 2 bases and J lost 1; bases outside the gene matches: 2. The CDR3 runs 17 residues. CDR3 amino acids: CASSQMGLAGGTDTQYF. In DNA, the CDR3 is TGTGCCAGCAGCCAAATGGGACTAGCGGGGGGCACAGATACGCAGTATTTT.

The V gene is TRBV6-6, the J gene TRBJ1-5, with a possible D match to TRBD1 (6 bases). The CDR3 spans 14 residues. V was shortened by 6 bases and J by 3 bases, with 12 bases between the two germline ends. Germline V CDR1 and CDR2: MNHNY, SVGAGI (reference sequence). For the CDR3, the DNA is TGTGCCAGCAGCCTTGGACAGCTCAATCAGCCCCAGCATTTT. Translation gives CASSLGQLNQPQHF.